This is a list of T cell receptor beta chains from one sample in a study of blood T cell repertoires in COVID-19. TCRdb keeps only in-frame clones here, not all; method: immunoSEQ multiplex PCR. The repertoire has about 260,000 clones, 80% to 90% of them found once; the top ten carry around 0.85%. What was sequenced was PBMCs or T cells enriched from blood (not recorded which). The source is a man in his forties or fifties who had been exposed to COVID-19. Each CDR3 is given with its conserved first and last residue. D genes are given only for firm matches. Clone size, where shown, is once, few, many, or a class for clones that have expanded.

V gene	D gene	CDR3 length	J gene	clone size	CDR3 protein	CDR3 DNA
TRBV5-8	TRBD1	16	TRBJ2-1	-	CASSTAGGNSYNEQFF	TGTGCCAGCAGCACAGCAGGGGGAAACTCCTACAATGAGCAGTTCTTC
TRBV18	-	14	TRBJ1-5	-	CASSEQQVNQPQHF	TGTGCCAGCTCCGAGCAACAGGTCAATCAGCCCCAGCATTTT
TRBV7-3	-	17	TRBJ2-1	-	CASSPTSTGIANNEQFF	TGTGCCAGCAGCCCCACCTCAACAGGAATCGCCAACAATGAGCAGTTCTTC
TRBV5-1	-	14	TRBJ1-2	few	CASSLGQPGYGYTF	TGCGCCAGCAGCTTGGGACAGCCAGGTTATGGCTACACCTTC
TRBV19	TRBD2	15	TRBJ2-1	-	CASSTLAGGYNEQFF	TGTGCCAGTAGTACACTAGCGGGAGGGTACAATGAGCAGTTCTTC
TRBV3-1/TRBV3-2	-	11	TRBJ2-5	-	CASSQAETQYF	TGTGCCAGCAGCCAAGCGGAGACCCAGTACTTC
TRBV7-2	TRBD1	14	TRBJ1-1	few	CASSFRDRGMEAFF	TGTGCCAGCAGCTTCCGGGACAGGGGGATGGAAGCTTTCTTT
TRBV10-2	TRBD1	13	TRBJ1-3	once	CASSQGAGNTIYF	TGCGCCAGCAGTCAGGGGGCTGGAAACACCATATATTTT
TRBV7-3	-	13	TRBJ2-2	-	CASSSITTGELFF	TGTGCCAGCAGCTCTATAACCACCGGGGAGCTGTTTTTT
TRBV2	-	14	TRBJ1-5	-	CASSLSYSNQPQHF	TGTGCCAGCAGTCTAAGCTATAGCAATCAGCCCCAGCATTTT
TRBV6-1	TRBD1	16	TRBJ1-5	-	CASSAERQGRNQPQHF	TGTGCCAGCAGTGCAGAGAGACAGGGGCGCAATCAGCCCCAGCATTTT
TRBV7-9	-	16	TRBJ1-2	-	CASSSGITVPNYGYTF	TGTGCCAGCAGCTCAGGAATCACAGTACCTAACTATGGCTACACCTTC
TRBV19	TRBD2	13	TRBJ2-1	-	CASSGRGFSEQFF	TGTGCCAGTAGCGGGAGGGGATTTTCTGAGCAGTTCTTC
TRBV7-3	TRBD2	16	TRBJ2-3	-	CASSLGVERETDTQYF	TGTGCCAGCAGCTTAGGTGTGGAGCGGGAGACAGATACGCAGTATTTT
TRBV3-1/TRBV3-2	TRBD1	16	TRBJ2-7	-	CASSRTGTGFSYEQYF	TGTGCCAGCAGTCGTACCGGGACAGGGTTTTCCTACGAGCAGTACTTC
TRBV12-3/TRBV12-4	-	13	TRBJ1-1	-	CASIKYGNTEAFF	TGTGCCAGCATTAAATACGGGAACACTGAAGCTTTCTTT
TRBV5-1	TRBD2	16	TRBJ2-5	-	CASSLVASGGQETQYF	TGCGCCAGCAGCTTGGTGGCTAGCGGGGGACAAGAGACCCAGTACTTC
TRBV7-3	TRBD2	17	TRBJ2-2	-	CASTGAGNYANTGELFF	TGTGCCAGCACAGGAGCGGGGAATTACGCGAACACCGGGGAGCTGTTTTTT
TRBV7-8	-	12	TRBJ1-5	-	CASSFPGQPQHF	TGTGCCAGCAGCTTCCCGGGACAGCCCCAGCATTTT
TRBV7-9	-	13	TRBJ1-3	once	CASTLRKGNTIYF	TGTGCCAGCACCCTTAGAAAGGGAAACACCATATATTTT
TRBV5-1	-	15	TRBJ1-3	-	CASSPSPGQEDTIYF	TGCGCCAGCAGTCCATCCCCGGGCCAGGAGGACACCATATATTTT
TRBV19	TRBD1	18	TRBJ2-4	-	CASSRAGGARLAKNIQYF	TGTGCCAGTAGTAGGGCAGGGGGAGCGAGATTAGCCAAAAACATTCAGTACTTC
TRBV28	TRBD1	12	TRBJ2-2	-	CASDRDTGELFF	TGTGCCAGTGACAGGGATACCGGGGAGCTGTTTTTT
TRBV5-1	-	15	TRBJ2-2	-	CASSLVRGGAGELFF	TGCGCCAGCAGCTTGGTCCGGGGAGGCGCCGGGGAGCTGTTTTTT
TRBV13	TRBD1	15	TRBJ2-3	few	CASSTRTGDTDTQYF	TGTGCCAGCAGCACCAGGACAGGAGACACAGATACGCAGTATTTT
TRBV7-3	TRBD1	13	TRBJ1-6	-	CASSEQGDSPLHF	TGTGCCAGCAGCGAACAGGGGGATTCACCCCTCCACTTT
TRBV9	-	14	TRBJ2-3	-	CASSFSRVTDTQYF	TGTGCCAGCAGCTTTAGTCGGGTTACAGATACGCAGTATTTT
TRBV7-2	-	12	TRBJ2-1	-	CASSLVANEQFF	TGTGCCAGCAGCTTAGTCGCGAATGAGCAGTTCTTC
TRBV12-3/TRBV12-4	-	13	TRBJ1-5	-	CASSNSRGQPQHF	TGTGCCAGCAGTAACTCCAGGGGACAGCCCCAGCATTTT
TRBV10-2	-	14	TRBJ1-6	-	CASSGAGGGSPLHF	TGCGCCAGCAGTGGGGCGGGGGGAGGTTCACCCCTCCACTTT
TRBV7-3	TRBD2	14	TRBJ2-1	-	CASSLAGANNEQFF	TGTGCCAGCAGCCTAGCGGGAGCCAACAATGAGCAGTTCTTC
TRBV7-8	TRBD2	16	TRBJ2-2	-	CASSLLGGRDTGELFF	TGTGCCAGCAGCTTATTAGGAGGGAGGGACACCGGGGAGCTGTTTTTT
TRBV30	TRBD2	14	TRBJ2-3	-	CAWSLAGGTDTQYF	TGTGCCTGGAGTCTAGCGGGGGGTACAGATACGCAGTATTTT
TRBV11-3	TRBD2	15	TRBJ2-1	-	CASSLVAGGLGEQFF	TGTGCCAGCAGCTTAGTAGCGGGGGGGCTCGGGGAGCAGTTCTTC
TRBV11-1	-	15	TRBJ1-1	-	CASSRDYNPNTEAFF	TGTGCCAGCAGCCGTGACTACAACCCCAACACTGAAGCTTTCTTT
TRBV5-5	-	13	TRBJ1-1	-	CASSLSVNTEAFF	TGTGCCAGCAGCTTGTCAGTGAACACTGAAGCTTTCTTT
TRBV2	-	14	TRBJ2-3	once	CASRPGQILPPQYF	TGTGCCAGCAGACCAGGACAGATCCTCCCTCCGCAGTATTTT
TRBV18	-	15	TRBJ2-7	-	CASSPPFSPRGEQYF	TGTGCCAGCTCACCACCGTTTTCTCCCCGGGGAGAGCAGTACTTC